Listed below are T cell receptor beta chains from one sample, sequenced in a study of blood T cell repertoires in COVID-19. The method was immunoSEQ multiplex PCR; TCRdb's version includes in-frame clones alone and lacks a portion of them. The sample includes some 190,000 clones, under 85% of them seen just once. Specimen: peripheral blood. Source of these receptors: an elderly man with COVID-19, enrolled during active disease. Both conserved end residues are part of each CDR3.

J: TRBJ1-5
V: TRBV6-2/TRBV6-3
CDR3: CASSLTGEAQPQHF

J: TRBJ2-7
V: TRBV18
CDR3: CASSPTPGGSNEQYF

J: TRBJ1-6
V: TRBV19
CDR3: CASTDRDYSPLHF

J: TRBJ1-6
V: TRBV18
CDR3: CASTLAGQGDSPLHF

J: TRBJ2-1
V: TRBV7-9
CDR3: CASSLSAGTSEQFF

J: TRBJ2-2
V: TRBV18
CDR3: CASSPQTEGELFF

J: TRBJ1-5
V: TRBV7-2
CDR3: CASSLGPSYLGNQPQHF

J: TRBJ2-7
V: TRBV27
CDR3: CASSLPSGEQYF

J: TRBJ1-3
V: TRBV6-6
CDR3: CASSTSQGNTIYF

J: TRBJ2-3
V: TRBV11-2
CDR3: CASSLDPTGAQYF

J: TRBJ2-5
V: TRBV29-1
CDR3: CSVEATGSAETQYF

J: TRBJ2-2
V: TRBV10-3
CDR3: CAISESTPGTGELFF

J: TRBJ1-3
V: TRBV18
CDR3: CASSRDRAGNTIYF

J: TRBJ2-7
V: TRBV2
CDR3: CASSEQSYEQYF

J: TRBJ2-3
V: TRBV7-2
CDR3: CASSSAGGQADTQYF

J: TRBJ1-5
V: TRBV4-1
CDR3: CASSPEAQGGPQHF

J: TRBJ2-3
V: TRBV6-5
CDR3: CASSYGTGGTDTQYF

J: TRBJ1-3
V: TRBV19
CDR3: CASSIALGDTIYF

J: TRBJ1-1
V: TRBV6-5
CDR3: CASSRDPRGTEAFF

J: TRBJ2-3
V: TRBV6-5
CDR3: CASSYSKLAPDTQYF

J: TRBJ2-2
V: TRBV6-1
CDR3: CASSEPLPFTNTGELFF

J: TRBJ2-7
V: TRBV10-3
CDR3: CASASGETQTYEQYF

J: TRBJ2-5
V: TRBV6-6
CDR3: CASRTPSGEGETQYF

J: TRBJ1-5
V: TRBV19
CDR3: CASSSPRLGQLANQPQHF

J: TRBJ2-1
V: TRBV11-3
CDR3: CASSLQGKGEQFF

J: TRBJ2-1
V: TRBV10-1
CDR3: CASSETGAYNEQFF

J: TRBJ2-7
V: TRBV29-1
CDR3: CSVDKTGVNEQYF

J: TRBJ2-2
V: TRBV28
CDR3: CASSFRRGNTGELFF

J: TRBJ1-2
V: TRBV3-1/TRBV3-2
CDR3: CASSPGQIYGYTF

J: TRBJ2-3
V: TRBV25-1
CDR3: CASSANRGGADTQYF

J: TRBJ1-2
V: TRBV28
CDR3: CASSLESARVNGYTF

J: TRBJ2-5
V: TRBV19
CDR3: CASSYGTSGALETQYF

J: TRBJ1-2
V: TRBV13
CDR3: CASSLGQGTRGYTF

J: TRBJ1-5
V: TRBV18
CDR3: CASSGQSRNQPQHF

J: TRBJ1-5
V: TRBV29-1
CDR3: CSVRVGDQPQHF

J: TRBJ1-2
V: TRBV29-1
CDR3: CSVLIGIYSPNYGYTF

J: TRBJ1-2
V: TRBV19
CDR3: CASSIWEDGYTF

J: TRBJ1-5
V: TRBV28
CDR3: CASREQGNSNQPQHF

J: TRBJ2-3
V: TRBV4-3
CDR3: CASSQDPGAGGRDTQYF

J: TRBJ1-2
V: TRBV2
CDR3: CAGTGDGYTF

J: TRBJ1-4
V: TRBV19
CDR3: CASSGGFNEKLFF

J: TRBJ1-5
V: TRBV6-2/TRBV6-3
CDR3: CASSPTNRDQPQHF

J: TRBJ1-4
V: TRBV7-2
CDR3: CASSSKVATNEKLFF

J: TRBJ1-4
V: TRBV14
CDR3: CASSQGLNEKLFF

J: TRBJ1-5
V: TRBV5-6
CDR3: CASSAHADRGHYSNQPQHF

J: TRBJ1-1
V: TRBV19
CDR3: CASSSQGGSTEAFF